The 7 T cell receptor beta chains presented below share a single source sample, sequenced in a study of Ad26.COV2.S vaccination and SARS-CoV-2 variants (dated by TCRdb to the early 2020s). The treatment or condition label for this specimen denotes: about 20 received Ad26.COV2.S at low or high dose, single or two shots; 5 received placebo; per-sample allocation not given. Repertoires of vaccine and placebo recipients were sequenced from samples collected on day 63 after the first injection. Library preparation used the immunoSEQ multiplex PCR assay. TCRdb provides this immuneACCESS table in a form limited to in-frame rearrangements. Some clones are lacking; in checked studies, under half of them reflect an unresolved V gene, and why the rest are absent is not known. The table for this sample lists 200,000 to 250,000 clones; roughly 90% of them were counted only once. About 10% of the sample is taken by the ten largest.

The specimen comprised peripheral blood, sampled in a trial of Ad26.COV2.S vaccine versus placebo. Receptor source: a person between 18 and 65 years old who received the Ad26.COV2.S COVID-19 vaccine or a placebo.

The chain couples TRBV12-3 or TRBV12-4 to TRBJ1-2; 7 bases map to TRBD1. The CDR3 is made up of 13 amino acids. The V gene end was trimmed by 6 bases and the J gene end by 6 bases; junction bases not matched to a gene: 7. DNA for the CDR3: TGTGCCAGCAGCAGCAGACAGGGAAATGGCTACACCTTC. Its protein is CASSSRQGNGYTF.

V is TRBV30 and J is TRBJ1-1, with a tentative D call TRBD1 (5 bases). CDR3 size: 13 residues. V was clipped by 1 base and J by 1 base, with 7 bases between them. Per the germline V gene, CDR1 is GTSNPN and CDR2 is SVGIG (reference sequence). CDR3 sequence: CAWSGQPNTEAFF. The CDR3 DNA sequence: TGTGCCTGGAGTGGACAGCCGAACACTGAAGCTTTCTTT. Supplemented by reference TRBV30 and TRBJ1-1, the full variable domain reads SQTIHQWPATLVQPVGSPLSLECTVEGTSNPNLYWYRQAAGRGLQLLFYSVGIGQISSEVPQNLSASRPQDRQFILSSKKLLLSDSGFYLCAWSGQPNTEAFFGQGTRLTVV.

The rearrangement links TRBV30 to TRBJ1-4; D might be TRBD1 (5 bases). The ends were cut back, 1 base at V and 0 bases at J, with 12 bases in the middle. CDR3 length: 16 amino acids. Germline V gives CDR1 GTSNPN, CDR2 SVGIG (reference sequence). CDR3 sequence reads: CAWSGRQIATNEKLFF. CDR3 in DNA: TGTGCCTGGAGTGGCAGACAGATTGCAACTAATGAAAAACTGTTTTTT. Variable domain in full (rest from reference TRBV30 and TRBJ1-4): SQTIHQWPATLVQPVGSPLSLECTVEGTSNPNLYWYRQAAGRGLQLLFYSVGIGQISSEVPQNLSASRPQDRQFILSSKKLLLSDSGFYLCAWSGRQIATNEKLFFGSGTQLSVL.

This sequence joins TRBV7-6 and TRBJ2-4; TRBD1 matches 9 bases. The V gene's germline CDR1 is SGHVS and CDR2 FNYEAQ. The V gene end was trimmed by 3 bases and the J gene end by 4 bases; junction bases not matched to a gene: 10. The CDR3 totals 17 residues. The DNA of the CDR3 is TGTGCCAGCAGCTTTTCCATAAAGGGGACAGGGAAAAACATTCAGTACTTC. It encodes CASSFSIKGTGKNIQYF. Based on the CDR3 plus reference TRBV7-6 and TRBJ2-4, the full variable domain is GAGVSQSPRYKVTKRGQDVALRCDPISGHVSLYWYRQALGQGPEFLTYFNYEAQQDKSGLPNDRFSAERPEGSISTLTIQRTEQRDSAMYRCASSFSIKGTGKNIQYFGAGTRLSVL.

V usage is TRBV29-1 and J usage is TRBJ2-7; tentatively, D is TRBD1 (6 bases). The CDR3 runs to 12 residues. Trimming removed 4 bases from V and 6 bases from J, with 13 bases in between. The germline gives CDR1 SQVTM, CDR2 ANQGSEA. The CDR3 sequence is CSVAQGSREQYF. Here the CDR3 DNA reads TGCAGCGTTGCCCAGGGGTCGCGCGAGCAGTACTTC.

The gene calls are TRBV6-6 and TRBJ2-2, with D unclear. V was trimmed by 2 bases and J by 1 base, leaving 5 bases between them. The CDR3 has 14 amino acids. Germline V gene lookup returns CDR1 MNHNY and CDR2 SVGAGI (reference sequence). The CDR3 reads CASSYVQNTGELFF. For the CDR3, the DNA is TGTGCCAGCAGTTACGTCCAGAACACCGGGGAGCTGTTTTTT.

This clone was picked up a small number of times. J is TRBJ2-7 and V is TRBV6-5, with 12 positions matching TRBD1. The trim removed 5 bases at V and 2 bases at J, leaving 4 bases unmatched. The germline V gene has CDR1 MNHEY and CDR2 SVGAGI. There are 15 residues in the CDR3. The CDR3 DNA sequence: TGTGCCAGCAGTCGGGGGGACAGGGGGCCCTACGAGCAGTACTTC. Protein sequence: CASSRGDRGPYEQYF.